Listed below are T cell receptor beta chains from one sample, sequenced in a study of blood T cells in healthy people across ages. TCRdb re-called the 5' RACE reads through MiXCR, storing one row per CDR3 protein. This table holds about 1,800,000 distinct CDR3 sequences, 28% found once. Sample: blood. These receptors all come from a woman aged 30 to 39 in good health. Each CDR3 is given with its conserved first and last residue. The size field is filled for only some rows; it gives once, few, many or a size class.

v_call clone_size cdr3_aa
TRBV5-1 . CASSLERASSGNTIYF
TRBV4-1 . CASSQGDSYNSPLHF
TRBV19 . CASRLRGGLDEQYF
TRBV28 few CAIHTPNSGANVLTF
TRBV9 once CAGSVGDWGYNEQFFF
TRBV5-5 . CASSSWVGGRNQPQHF
TRBV10-2 many CASRWTYEETQYF
TRBV12-3/TRBV12-4 many CASSAGTGDGYTF
TRBV27 many CASSQRLGGIYEQYF
TRBV6-5 . CASSYSTLGNIQYF
TRBV6-4 . CASSDKRDRGYEQYF
TRBV29-1 . CSTGWDGYTF
TRBV12-3/TRBV12-4 . CASSFRQDGSEQYF
TRBV24-1 . CATSLGSGNRHEQYF
TRBV18 . CASSQGIAGGSSYNEQFF
TRBV3-1 . CASSQDGSGLSNEQFF
TRBV5-6 many CASSPNRPGQGETQYF
TRBV6-2/TRBV6-3 . CAGSYSNGTGGANYGYTF
TRBV3-1 few CASSQIGWGDGYTF
TRBV4-2 few CASSQGEDTEAFF
TRBV12-3/TRBV12-4 . CASWTTASTDTQYF
TRBV29-1 . CSVVGGRRLEQFF
TRBV2 few CASSRSSDTQYF
TRBV7-2 . CASSLDGEPYEQYF
TRBV5-1 many CASSRTQGAVAYEQYF
TRBV20-1 many CSAGAVAVSYEQYF
TRBV12-3/TRBV12-4 few CASSLRTGVRNNEQFF
TRBV27 . CASSPRTMTEKLFF
TRBV7-2 few CASSTRDQGTQYF
TRBV6-5 . CASSYSRDRPSEQYF
TRBV20-1 few CSARDPKSDSNQPQHF
TRBV2 few CASDRNNEKLFF
TRBV10-1 few CASSEERAGSYNEQYF
TRBV20-1 once CSAWGRKETQYF
TRBV6-6 few CASTLTGGYTEAFF
TRBV21-1 . CASSKSDQAAHRSYEQYF
TRBV3-1 . CASSQEWRPGAFF
TRBV7-2 few CASSLESAGNEKLFF
TRBV5-6 . CASSDERNEQFF
TRBV7-9 . CASSSADRGQETQYF
TRBV29-1 many CSVEGRGTEAFF
TRBV28 few CASSAPGQGAREQYF
TRBV20-1 . CSALRGGGSGNQPQHF
TRBV25-1 . CASSEFENYGYTF
TRBV6-2/TRBV6-3 few CASSVNGQTAYEQYF
TRBV6-2/TRBV6-3 . CASMGGGPMYQETQYF
TRBV12-3/TRBV12-4 many CASARRENYGYTF
TRBV13 . CASSSRDRASTDTQYF
TRBV13 few CASSFQARHGYTF
TRBV5-5 . CASSLGYGTGELFF